The rows below give T cell receptor beta chains drawn from one sample of a study of neurological immune-mediated disorders. Each CDR3 protein is one row after TCRdb ran MiXCR on the 5' RACE reads. The sample lists 50,000 or so distinct CDR3 sequences; around 3.4% were seen once. What was sequenced was PBMCs. Source of these receptors: a middle-aged man with multiple sclerosis. CDR3s include the opening cysteine and the closing phenylalanine or tryptophan. The order of the fields is J gene, clone size, D gene, V gene, CDR3 DNA, CDR3 protein. D genes are given only for firm matches. Expanded clones are given a class, and other clones once, few, many or no size at all.

TRBJ1-5 few NA TRBV24-1 TGTGCCACCAGTGATTATGGTAATCAGCCCCAGAATTTT CATSDYGNQPQNF
TRBJ1-2 many TRBD1 TRBV27 TGTGCCAGCAGAGGGACAGCCCTCGGGAGGAGCTATGGCTACACCTTC CASRGTALGRSYGYTF
TRBJ2-5 many NA TRBV7-2 TGTGCCAGCAGCTTACCGAAGGGGAGTACCCAGTACTTC CASSLPKGSTQYF
TRBJ2-5 many NA TRBV6-5 TGTGCCAGCAGGCAGACAGAGACCCAGTACTTC CASRQTETQYF
TRBJ2-4 many NA TRBV20-1 TGCAGTGCTAGCGATCTAGCCAAAAACATTCAGTACTTC CSASDLAKNIQYF
TRBJ2-3 many NA TRBV12-3/TRBV12-4 TGTGCCAGCAGGGGGGGGGCGGGAAGGACAGATACGCAGTATTTT CASRGGAGRTDTQYF
TRBJ2-7 medium-sized NA TRBV20-1 TGCAGTGCTAGAGAGTCGGAGGCCGCTAGGAGCTCCTACGAGCAGTACTTC CSARESEAARSSYEQYF
TRBJ2-3 many NA TRBV4-2 TGTGCCAGCAGCCAAGATGGGTCGGGGGCGGGCACAGATACGCAGTATTTT CASSQDGSGAGTDTQYF
TRBJ2-5 many TRBD2 TRBV20-1 TGCAGTGCTAGAGTCCCTAGCGGGGGCCACGGGGAGACCCAGTACTTC CSARVPSGGHGETQYF
TRBJ2-3 many NA TRBV27 TGTGCCAGGGTGGGGGTCACAGATACGCAGTATTTT CARVGVTDTQYF
TRBJ1-2 many TRBD1 TRBV5-1 TGCGCCAGCAGCGGGGGACAGGGGGCGGATGGCTACACCTTC CASSGGQGADGYTF
TRBJ1-1 many NA TRBV29-1 TGCAGCGTTGTACGGGCTGGCCTATACACTGAAGCTTTCTTT CSVVRAGLYTEAFF
TRBJ2-7 many NA TRBV6-5 TGTGCCAGCAGTTACAGAAAGACTCACAGGGTCCACGAGCAGTACTTC CASSYRKTHRVHEQYF
TRBJ1-6 few NA TRBV20-1 TGCAGCGGTAGCGGCGCCAGTCCTGGGAATTCACCCCTCCTCTTT CSGSGASPGNSPLLF
TRBJ2-7 many NA TRBV6-5 TGTGCCAGCAGTTACTCGTGGGGTGAAAACTACGAGCAGTACTTC CASSYSWGENYEQYF
TRBJ2-1 many TRBD2 TRBV20-1 TGCAGTGCTCGTATACTAGCGGGGGAAATTACGGCCTACAATGAGCAGTTCTTC CSARILAGEITAYNEQFF
TRBJ1-6 many TRBD1 TRBV5-1 TGCGCCAGCAGCTTGGAGACAGGGGAAAATTCACCCCTCCACTTT CASSLETGENSPLHF
TRBJ2-1 many NA TRBV28 TGTGCCAGCTTCCGACAGGCGGAACTTGGGTACAATGAGCAGTTCTTC CASFRQAELGYNEQFF
TRBJ2-2 NA NA TRBV5-1 TGCGCCAGCAGCTTGTCTAGGGCGGCCACCGGGGAGCTGTTTTTT CASSLSRAATGELFF
TRBJ2-2 many NA TRBV6-5 TGTGCCAGCAGTTCCTCCGAGGGGGAGCTGTTTTTT CASSSSEGELFF
TRBJ2-7 many TRBD1 TRBV12-3/TRBV12-4 TGTGCCAGCAGTTTAAGGCGTGGCACAGGGGAAATCTCCTACGAGCAGTACTTC CASSLRRGTGEISYEQYF
TRBJ2-6 many NA TRBV20-1 TGCAGTGCTTTGGGGGGCCCTGGGGCCAACGTCCTGACTTTC CSALGGPGANVLTF
TRBJ2-2 many NA TRBV27 TGTGCCAGCAGTTTACAGGATTCTGGCACCGGGGAGCTGTTTTTT CASSLQDSGTGELFF
TRBJ2-2 many NA TRBV3-1 TGTGCCAGCAGCTTTAGGGGTCGGACCGGGGAGCTGTTTTTT CASSFRGRTGELFF
TRBJ1-1 many NA TRBV15 TGTGCCACCAGCAGACCCCTTTATTCGGAAGCTTTCTTT CATSRPLYSEAFF
TRBJ1-1 many NA TRBV9 TGTGCCAGCAGCGTACGGGCGGGGGACACTGAAGCTTTCTTT CASSVRAGDTEAFF
TRBJ2-3 many TRBD2 TRBV19 TGTGCCAGTAGTACGACTAGCGGGGGCCTCACAGATACGCAGTATTTT CASSTTSGGLTDTQYF
TRBJ1-1 many TRBD1 TRBV12-3/TRBV12-4 TGTGCCAGCAGCCCTCAGGGGGTAGCTTTCTTT CASSPQGVAFF
TRBJ2-5 many TRBD2 TRBV7-7 TGTGCTAGCAGCACCGGGAGGCATTTCCAAGAGACCCAGTACTTC CASSTGRHFQETQYF
TRBJ2-7 many NA TRBV5-1 TGCGCCAGCAGCCTAGTCGCCTCTAGGGGGGGCCAGGTCTACGAGCAGTACTTC CASSLVASRGGQVYEQYF
TRBJ1-3 many TRBD1 TRBV6-6 TGTGCCAGCAGTTCCGCCGGGACAGGGGGTTCAGAAAACACCATATATTTT CASSSAGTGGSENTIYF
TRBJ1-1 many NA TRBV12-3/TRBV12-4 TGTGCCAGTAGAGGACAGATGAACACTGAAGCTTTCTTT CASRGQMNTEAFF
TRBJ1-1 many TRBD1 TRBV2 TGTGCCAGCGTACAGGGGTTTACGAACACTGAAGCTTTCTTT CASVQGFTNTEAFF
TRBJ2-1 many TRBD1 TRBV5-1 TGCGCCAGCAGTTTGACAGGGTTGCGCAATGAGCAGTTCTTC CASSLTGLRNEQFF
TRBJ2-1 many TRBD1 TRBV2 TGTGCCAGCAGTGTGGGGACAGCCTCCTACAATGAGCAGTTCTTC CASSVGTASYNEQFF
TRBJ1-4 many NA TRBV20-1 TGCAGTGCTTTAAAGAGCTGGGACGAGTCAACTAATGAAAAACTGTTTTTT CSALKSWDESTNEKLFF
TRBJ2-3 many TRBD2 TRBV20-1 TGCAGTGCTAGATCTGGGACTAGCCCTAGCACAGATACGCAGTATTTT CSARSGTSPSTDTQYF
TRBJ2-5 many TRBD1 TRBV7-8 TGTGCCAGCAGCTTAGAAGGCAGGGGGGAGACCCAGTACTTC CASSLEGRGETQYF
TRBJ2-1 many TRBD2 TRBV12-3/TRBV12-4 TGTGCCAGCAGTCGAGGACTAGCTTACAATGAGCAGTTCTTC CASSRGLAYNEQFF
TRBJ1-4 many NA TRBV15 TGTGCCACCAGCACCTTTCGATGGGGAAGAAATGAAAAACTGTTTTTT CATSTFRWGRNEKLFF